This is a list of T cell receptor beta chains from one sample in a study of graft-versus-host responses after intestinal transplantation. Libraries were prepared by immunoSEQ multiplex PCR; TCRdb keeps only in-frame clonotypes and omits some of them. This table holds 70,000 to 95,000 clones, 90% to 95% found once. Antigens for these TCRs are unknown. The input for sequencing was unstimulated CD8+ T cells sorted from spleen or lymph node cells, taken before transplant. These receptors originate from a human donor who was the organ donor for an intestinal transplant. CDR3s include the opening cysteine and the closing phenylalanine or tryptophan. D genes are given only for firm matches. Size tells how often a clone was seen (once, few, many) or the class of an expanded clone, and some rows leave it out.

clone_size | cdr3_length | j_call | d_call | v_call | cdr3_nt | cdr3_aa
NA | 16 | TRBJ1-3 | TRBD1 | TRBV2 | TGTGCCACCGATGAGGGACAGGGGGCCTCTGGAAACACCATATATTTT | CATDEGQGASGNTIYF
NA | 15 | TRBJ2-1 | NA | TRBV29-1 | TGCAGCGTTGAAGCGGCCTCGGGGGCCTACAATGAGCAGTTCTTC | CSVEAASGAYNEQFF
NA | 12 | TRBJ1-1 | NA | TRBV19 | TGTGCCAGTAGCTTAGGGGACACTGAAGCTTTCTTT | CASSLGDTEAFF
NA | 18 | TRBJ2-1 | TRBD2 | TRBV13 | TGTGCCAGCAGCTCACGGGCGCTAGCGGGGGCTCCCTACAATGAGCAGTTCTTC | CASSSRALAGAPYNEQFF
NA | 15 | TRBJ2-2 | NA | TRBV4-1 | TGCGCCAGCAGCCAAGGACTAGACTCCACCGGGGAGCTGTTTTTT | CASSQGLDSTGELFF
NA | 14 | TRBJ2-1 | NA | TRBV4-1 | TGCGCCAGCAGCCAAATGTCGGCCGCGGGTGAGCAGTTCTTC | CASSQMSAAGEQFF
NA | 11 | TRBJ2-4 | NA | TRBV5-1 | TGCGCCAGCAGCGGCAGAAATCAGGTGGTCTTC | CASSGRNQVVF
once | 14 | TRBJ2-1 | NA | TRBV7-2 | TGTGCCAGCAGTCCGCGCAGGCCCCACAATGAGCAGTTCTTC | CASSPRRPHNEQFF
few | 17 | TRBJ2-3 | TRBD2 | TRBV4-1 | TGCGCCAGCAGCCAAGATCGGGAGCGGGAGAGCACAGATACGCAGTATTTT | CASSQDRERESTDTQYF
NA | 15 | TRBJ1-6 | NA | TRBV6-5 | TGTGCCAGCAGTTACTCGACCGCCGCGGATTCACCCCTCCACTTT | CASSYSTAADSPLHF
NA | 12 | TRBJ1-2 | TRBD1 | TRBV19 | TGTGCCGGGACAGGGGGCGACTATGGCTACACCTTC | CAGTGGDYGYTF
NA | 14 | TRBJ1-5 | NA | TRBV5-6 | TGTGCCAGCAGCTTGTCAGGGTTAGGACAGCCCCAGCATTTT | CASSLSGLGQPQHF
once | 20 | TRBJ2-1 | TRBD1 | TRBV27 | TGTGCCAGCAGTTTATATAACCTCCCGTATTCGGGACAGGGGTTCAATGAGCAGTTCTTC | CASSLYNLPYSGQGFNEQFF
NA | 14 | TRBJ2-1 | NA | TRBV18 | TGTGCCAGCTCACCGGGGCAGTCTGCGGATGAGCAGTTCTTC | CASSPGQSADEQFF
NA | 12 | TRBJ1-2 | NA | TRBV7-9 | TGTGCCAGCAGCGATTCCGCTAGGGGCTACACCTTC | CASSDSARGYTF
few | 14 | TRBJ1-2 | TRBD1 | TRBV27 | TGTGCCAGCGCCATTAGGGGGCACTACTATGGCTACACCTTC | CASAIRGHYYGYTF
NA | 15 | TRBJ2-1 | TRBD2 | TRBV4-1 | TGCGCCAGCAGCCACGGACTAGCGGGAGATTATGCGCAGTTCTTC | CASSHGLAGDYAQFF
NA | 14 | TRBJ2-5 | NA | TRBV4-1 | TGCGCCAGCAGCCAAGTATCCGGTAAAGAGACCCAGTACTTC | CASSQVSGKETQYF
NA | 15 | TRBJ2-7 | NA | TRBV27 | TGTGCCAGCAGTTTACAGGGGACGAGCTCCTACGAGCAGTACTTC | CASSLQGTSSYEQYF
many | 16 | TRBJ2-4 | TRBD1 | TRBV5-4 | TGTGCCAGCAGCCCGGACAGGGCCAATGGGTTCAGCATTCAGTACTTC | CASSPDRANGFSIQYF
NA | 16 | TRBJ2-1 | NA | TRBV5-1 | TGCGCCACCAAAGCTTCCGGAGGTTTCTCCGGGAATGAGCAGTTCTTC | CATKASGGFSGNEQFF
NA | 15 | TRBJ1-2 | TRBD1 | TRBV6-1 | TGTGCCAAGAGAACCCAGGGGGCCCGGACGAGTGGCTACACCTTC | CAKRTQGARTSGYTF
NA | 14 | TRBJ2-3 | NA | TRBV11-3 | TGTGCCAGCAGCCTATGGGGGACTGGCGATACGCAGTATTTT | CASSLWGTGDTQYF
NA | 15 | TRBJ2-1 | TRBD2 | TRBV28 | TGTGCCAGCAGATACCAGCGGGAGTGGTCAAATGAGCAGTTCTTC | CASRYQREWSNEQFF
NA | 14 | TRBJ1-4 | NA | TRBV27 | TGTGCCAGCAGTTTAATAGGAGCTAATGAAAAACTGTTTTTT | CASSLIGANEKLFF
NA | 15 | TRBJ2-5 | NA | TRBV7-8 | TGTGCCAGCAGCCCCCTCGACTCAAACTTAGGGACCCAGTACTTC | CASSPLDSNLGTQYF
once | 17 | TRBJ2-3 | NA | TRBV29-1 | TGCAGCGTTGAAGGTTTAGCGGATGAAGCTAGCACAGATACGCAGTATTTT | CSVEGLADEASTDTQYF
NA | 13 | TRBJ2-2 | NA | TRBV25-1 | TGTGCCAGCAGTGAAGTGGCGGGCGGGGAGCTGTTTTTT | CASSEVAGGELFF
NA | 17 | TRBJ1-2 | NA | TRBV4-1 | TGCGCCAGCAGCCAAGAACCGGAGGAGCCATCTAACTATGGCTACACCTTC | CASSQEPEEPSNYGYTF
NA | 14 | TRBJ2-2 | NA | TRBV7-6 | TGTGCCAGCAGCTTGGAGGGGTTTGCCGGGGAGCTGTTTTTT | CASSLEGFAGELFF
NA | 16 | TRBJ2-1 | NA | TRBV11-2 | TGTGCCAGCAGCTCTCAGGGTTTACACTCCTACAATGAGCAGTTCTTC | CASSSQGLHSYNEQFF
NA | 13 | TRBJ1-1 | NA | TRBV10-3 | TGTGCCATCAGGGGAGGTCTGGACACTGAAGCTTTCTTT | CAIRGGLDTEAFF
NA | 15 | TRBJ1-2 | NA | TRBV27 | TGTGCCAGCAGAAACACAGGGCCAGCAAACTATGGCTACACCTTC | CASRNTGPANYGYTF
NA | 15 | TRBJ2-2 | TRBD2 | TRBV19 | TGTGCCAGTAGTATGTGGACTAGCGGGGTCGGGGAGCTGTTTTTT | CASSMWTSGVGELFF
NA | 15 | TRBJ2-1 | TRBD1 | TRBV25-1 | TGTGCCAGCAGTGAATGGAGGACAGGGGGCAATGAGCAGTTCTTC | CASSEWRTGGNEQFF
NA | 13 | TRBJ2-7 | TRBD2 | TRBV29-1 | TGCAGCGTTGCCGGGGGGAACCCTCGCGAGCAGTACTTC | CSVAGGNPREQYF
NA | 15 | TRBJ2-3 | TRBD2 | TRBV27 | TGTGCCAGCAGTTCGCGGCGGGGGATTACAGATACGCAGTATTTT | CASSSRRGITDTQYF
once | 15 | TRBJ2-7 | TRBD1 | TRBV5-6 | TGTGCCAGCAGCTTGGCCGGGACAGGGAACTACGAGCAGTACTTC | CASSLAGTGNYEQYF
NA | 14 | TRBJ2-3 | NA | TRBV4-2 | TGTGCCAGCAGCCCGGGGGGCCGGGACGATACGCAGTATTTT | CASSPGGRDDTQYF
NA | 13 | TRBJ2-7 | NA | TRBV29-1 | TGCAGCGTCTCAATGGTGGGGAGCTACGAGCAGTACTTC | CSVSMVGSYEQYF
NA | 15 | TRBJ2-5 | NA | TRBV7-9 | TGTGCCAGCAGCTTAGAACCGGGAGCGGCAGAGACCCAGTACTTC | CASSLEPGAAETQYF
NA | 15 | TRBJ2-7 | NA | TRBV11-2 | TGTGCCAGCAGCCCAGGCGGGCTCCTTAACTACGAGCAGTACTTC | CASSPGGLLNYEQYF
NA | 15 | TRBJ2-7 | NA | TRBV6-5 | TGTGCCAGCAGTTACCTGCAGGGGATATTTACCGAGCAGTACTTC | CASSYLQGIFTEQYF
NA | 15 | TRBJ1-2 | NA | TRBV19 | TGTGCCAGTAGTATCTTAGTGTCGGGAGCCTATGGCTACACCTTC | CASSILVSGAYGYTF
NA | 15 | TRBJ2-1 | NA | TRBV5-4 | TGTGCCAGCAGCTTGTGGGGGCGAGCCGGCAATGAGCAGTTCTTC | CASSLWGRAGNEQFF
NA | 15 | TRBJ2-3 | TRBD2 | TRBV7-6 | TGTGCCAGCAGCTTCGGGACGGGGGGGACAGATACGCAGTATTTT | CASSFGTGGTDTQYF
NA | 16 | TRBJ2-7 | TRBD2 | TRBV6-1 | TGTGCCAGCAGTGACGCCGTCTATAGCGGGAGCTACGAGCAGTACTTC | CASSDAVYSGSYEQYF
NA | 18 | TRBJ1-5 | NA | TRBV28 | TGTGCCAGCAGTTTAGCGATCCGCACAGGGATTGGGGATCAGCCCCAGCATTTT | CASSLAIRTGIGDQPQHF
NA | 14 | TRBJ2-7 | NA | TRBV7-8 | TGTGCCAGCAGCTCCGGGGTAGGCCTCTCCGAGCAGTACTTC | CASSSGVGLSEQYF
NA | 13 | TRBJ2-7 | NA | TRBV5-4 | TGTGCCAGCGGAACCGGGGATCAGGTGGAGCAGTACTTC | CASGTGDQVEQYF
NA | 15 | TRBJ2-6 | NA | TRBV27 | TGTGCCAGCAGTTTATTTCTATCCGGGGCCAACGTCCTGACTTTC | CASSLFLSGANVLTF